The 5 T cell receptor beta chains presented below share a single source sample, sequenced in a study of blood T cell repertoires in COVID-19. Profiled with immunoSEQ multiplex PCR; TCRdb holds only in-frame clones, not every one. The sample gives approximately 470,000 clones, approximately 85% of which show up once; roughly 3.2% is in the top ten. The sample consisted of peripheral blood. These receptors all stem from a human donor in a cohort sampled during active COVID-19.

The chain joins TRBV30 to TRBJ1-2; D possibly corresponds to TRBD1 (5 bases). The CDR3 runs to 18 residues. The ends were cut back, 2 bases at V and 5 bases at J, with 27 bases in the middle. CDR1 GTSNPN and CDR2 SVGIG come from the germline V gene (reference sequence). This CDR3 is CAWSPPLRDSKRDYGYTF. CDR3 in DNA: TGTGCCTGGAGTCCTCCTCTACGAGACAGTAAAAGGGATTATGGCTACACCTTC.

The rearrangement joins TRBV5-1 to TRBJ2-5; 7 positions match TRBD2. The trim removed 2 bases at V and 5 bases at J, leaving 6 bases unmatched. The CDR3 loop spans 14 amino acids. The V gene's germline CDR1 is SGHRS and CDR2 YFSETQ. CDR3 bases: TGCGCCAGCAGCTTTGCGGGAGTCTCGGAGACCCAGTACTTC. Translation: CASSFAGVSETQYF.

The gene calls are TRBV5-1 and TRBJ2-3, with TRBD1 matching over 11 bases. Germline V CDR1 and CDR2: SGHRS, YFSETQ. This CDR3 has 16 amino acids. V trimming: 1 base; J trimming: 3 bases; junction bases outside the gene matches: 4. Written as DNA, the CDR3 is TGCGCCAGCAGCTTGCTCGGGACAGGGGGAACAGATACGCAGTATTTT. Translation gives CASSLLGTGGTDTQYF.

The chain recombines TRBV7-2 with TRBJ2-1; 8 bases are a match to TRBD1. V lost 2 bases, J lost 12 bases, and 9 bases stayed unmatched. CDR1 SGHTA and CDR2 FQGNSA come from the germline V gene. The CDR3 sequence is 14 residues long. The CDR3 reads CASSLMAGGAGQFF. Here the CDR3 DNA reads TGTGCCAGCAGCTTAATGGCAGGGGGCGCAGGGCAGTTCTTC.

The chain carries TRBV9 and TRBJ2-3; TRBD2 matches at 10 bases. From germline, CDR1 is SGDLS and CDR2 YYNGEE. V shed 4 bases, J shed 4 bases, and the junction held 3 bases outside the gene matches. This CDR3 spans 14 amino acids. CDR3 amino acids: CASSRAGGADTQYF. In DNA form, the CDR3 reads TGTGCCAGCAGCCGAGCGGGAGGGGCAGATACGCAGTATTTT.